This T cell receptor beta chain was recorded in a study of control samples from healthy donors and cancer patients. Libraries were prepared by immunoSEQ multiplex PCR; TCRdb keeps only in-frame clonotypes and omits some of them. This sample has 150,000 to 200,000 clones; 85% to 90% occur once, and the top ten carry approximately 4.9%. CDR1 is LNHDA, CDR2 SQIVND, per germline (reference sequence). Trimming shortened V by 7 bases and J by 3 bases, and 15 bases separated the two germline ends. The CDR3 runs to 14 residues. The TCR sequence derives from a woman aged 25 to 39 in good health. The chain recombines TRBV19 with TRBJ1-2, with D tentatively TRBD1 (6 bases). The specimen was blood. CDR3 bases: TGTGCCAGTACCTTAGGGGGGGAAGACTATGGCTACACCTTC. Encoded protein: CASTLGGEDYGYTF.